This section outlines one T cell receptor (beta chain) sequence together with its context. Its specific antigen is unknown. No clone much larger than this one lies a single base away; base qualities are absent. This record comes from a study of blood T cell repertoires in COVID-19 (TCRdb year 2020). As for the study more broadly: Samples from collaborators originated in the United States, Italy and Spain and spanned both the acute and convalescent phases of COVID-19. The material from the prospective study consisted of cDNA or gDNA derived from T cells, B-cell-depleted T cells, or PBMCs. Deeply sampled blood TCRbeta repertoires from subjects exposed to, actively infected with, or recovered from COVID-19 were included in the dataset. The repertoires were released in a freely available public database meant as a resource for research on the immune response to SARS-CoV-2. The samples were drawn from two sources: the first 160 participants of the ongoing ImmuneRACE study, and 1,000 to 1,500 subjects contributed by 6 global collaborators. The sample metadata nearly always contained a de-identified subject ID, COVID-19 status, age in years and sex. Where available, HLA class I and class II types were obtained from metadata supplied by the sample provider rather than from assay-based typing. What the study reported, not specific to this receptor: The amount of clinical and demographic metadata varied by source and participant and was provided uncurated.

In the prospective study, participants were roughly 18 to 100 years old, resided in around 25 geographic areas of the United States, and were enrolled through a virtual design. To assign participants to cohorts, the prospective study relied on clinical history that participants themselves reported in a screening survey and a study questionnaire. Exposed participants were defined as having been in contact with someone with a PCR-confirmed or clinician-diagnosed COVID-19 case within 2 weeks of study entry. Each participant in the prospective study had whole blood, serum and a nasopharyngeal or oropharyngeal swab collected by mobile phlebotomists. Over a 2-month period, participants in the prospective study had the option of providing additional blood draws and questionnaires. Blood samples from the prospective study were shipped frozen or at room temperature prior to DNA extraction. Per the germline V gene, SGHTS is the CDR1 and YDEGEE is the CDR2. V is reduced by 4 bases and J by 3 bases, leaving a spacing of 11 bases between them. CDR3 length: 13 amino acids, cysteine to phenylalanine. Of the read, only the CDR3 DNA is kept; its 39 bases are in frame from base 1.

The immunoSEQ Assay, a bias-controlled multiplex PCR, was used to amplify TCRbeta CDR3 regions from genomic DNA. Per the authors' processing: Within the assay, amplification of reference gene primers was used to estimate how many nucleated cells each sample contained. To quantify the absolute abundance of each unique TCRbeta CDR3 rearrangement, sequence reads were collapsed and filtered. For each sample, productive Simpson clonality was calculated by taking the square root of Simpson's diversity index across productive rearrangements. The source is immuneACCESS, and TCRdb retained only in-frame sequences with V and J called. Part of the clones is not carried over; for the studies checked, unresolved V genes explain less than half of this, and the remainder is unexplained. Clone size and V and J calls were adopted from that table, with D and trimming inferred from the DNA. This sample lists 250,000 to 300,000 clones; 80% to 85% were detected once. About 5% of the sample is taken by the ten largest.

This TCR came from a man aged 40-49 years who had been exposed to COVID-19. Rearrangement joined TRBV5-8 to TRBJ2-7; a confident D gene designation cannot be given. The sample was PBMCs or T cells enriched from blood (not recorded which). The base sequence is TGTGCCAGCAGCCGCCCCCCGGTCTACGAGCAGTACTTC. It is translated as CASSRPPVYEQYF. The CDR3 plus the reference TRBV5-8 and TRBJ2-7 genes for the other parts give the full variable domain: EAGVTQSPTHLIKTRGQQATLRCSPISGHTSVYWYQQALGLGLQFLLWYDEGEERNRGNFPPRFSGRQFPNYSSELNVNALELEDSALYLCASSRPPVYEQYFGPGTRLTVT.